A single sample gave rise to the 15 T cell receptor beta chains below, sequenced in a study of T cells expressing NK-cell markers. TCRdb reprocessed the 5' RACE reads and keeps a single row for each CDR3 protein, giving no DNA. The clone table shows hundreds of thousands of distinct CDR3 sequences, with the ten largest holding around 3.3%. The source material was blood T cells: a sorted CD56 or NKG2C T cell subset, CD4+ or CD8+ T cells, or bulk PBMC T cells (not recorded which). The receptors here all came from a man aged 18 to 30 in good health.

The V call is TRBV20-1, the J call TRBJ2-7; TCRdb's D call of TRBD2 is untestable without DNA. Looked up from germline, CDR1 is DFQATT and CDR2 is SNEGSKA (reference sequence). The CDR3 is made up of 16 amino acids. The CDR3 here is CSARSGGSGGFSEQYF.

The chain couples TRBV11-2 to TRBJ2-7; TCRdb's D call of TRBD2 is untestable without DNA. Per germline, CDR1 SGHAT and CDR2 FQNNGV. The CDR3 sequence is 15 residues long. Here the CDR3 reads CASSSIAGGKNEQYF.

The chain joins TRBV11-2 to TRBJ2-3; the D call of TRBD1 rests on TCRdb alone, since no DNA is present to check it. Germline V gene lookup returns CDR1 SGHAT and CDR2 FQNNGV. The CDR3 is 14 residues long. This CDR3 reads CASSWDRDTDTQYF. Together with reference TRBV11-2 and TRBJ2-3, the CDR3 gives the full variable domain: EAGVAQSPRYKIIEKRQSVAFWCNPISGHATLYWYQQILGQGPKLLIQFQNNGVVDDSQLPKDRFSAERLKGVDSTLKIQPAKLEDSAVYLCASSWDRDTDTQYFGPGTRLTVL.

The chain recombines TRBV20-1 with TRBJ2-5; TCRdb gives TRBD1 as the D gene, but with no DNA this cannot be confirmed. CDR3 size: 14 residues. Germline V lookup: CDR1 DFQATT, CDR2 SNEGSKA (reference sequence). CDR3 amino acids: CSARVVGAQETQYF.

The rearrangement uses TRBV27 and TRBJ2-1; the D call of TRBD2 rests on TCRdb alone, since no DNA is present to check it. The length of the CDR3 is 17 residues. CDR1 is MNHEY, CDR2 SMNVEV, per germline (reference sequence). The CDR3: CASTHLRGRGLNNEQFF.

The chain combines TRBV5-1 with TRBJ2-4. The germline V gene has CDR1 SGHRS and CDR2 YFSETQ. This CDR3 comprises 13 residues. CDR3 protein: CASSRRVLGIQYF.

This chain links TRBV12-3 or TRBV12-4 with TRBJ2-1; no DNA is available, so the TRBD2 call from TCRdb remains unchecked. The CDR3 is made up of 18 amino acids. This CDR3 is CASRATGISGKIYNEQFF.

This chain connects TRBV5-1 to TRBJ1-1. In germline, CDR1 is SGHRS, CDR2 YFSETQ. The CDR3 length is 15 residues. CDR3 region: CASSLTPVDGTEAFF.

The CDR3 loop reads CSVERQGDTQYF. The chain has TRBV29-1 and TRBJ2-3; absent DNA, TCRdb's TRBD1 call cannot be checked. This CDR3 comprises 12 residues. Per germline, CDR1 SQVTM and CDR2 ANQGSEA.

This chain joins TRBV3-1 and TRBJ2-4; TCRdb gives TRBD2 as the D gene, but with no DNA this cannot be confirmed. This CDR3 is built from 16 residues. CDR1 is LGHDT, CDR2 YNNKEL, per germline (reference sequence). CDR3 protein: CASSQTGIVAKNIQYF.

This chain links TRBV29-1 with TRBJ2-1; TCRdb returns TRBD2, unconfirmable since there is no DNA. Germline lookup yields CDR1 SQVTM and CDR2 ANQGSEA. The CDR3 spans 16 residues. CDR3: CSVRSGSTNGGNEQFF.

The V call is TRBV20-1, the J call TRBJ2-3; absent DNA, TCRdb's TRBD1 call cannot be checked. The CDR3 has 12 amino acids. Germline loops: CDR1 DFQATT, CDR2 SNEGSKA (reference sequence). This chain's CDR3 is CSANSGSDTQYF.

The J gene is TRBJ2-1, the V gene TRBV5-1; as DNA is missing, the TRBD1 call by TCRdb cannot be tested. The CDR3 sequence is 15 residues long. Germline CDR1 SGHRS, CDR2 YFSETQ. The CDR3 is CASRVGDRGPNEQFF.

The chain couples TRBV27 to TRBJ2-5; TCRdb gives TRBD2 as the D gene, but with no DNA this cannot be confirmed. The length of the CDR3 is 16 residues. Germline V CDR1 and CDR2: MNHEY, SMNVEV (reference sequence). The CDR3 sequence is CASSRGSPGLAETQYF.

The chain employs TRBV6-2 or TRBV6-3 and TRBJ2-4. The CDR3 is 13 residues long. Germline values: CDR1 MNHEY, CDR2 SVGEGT. CDR3 in amino acids: CASSHYSSLIQYF.